Listed below are T cell receptor beta chains from one sample, sequenced in a study of blood T cell repertoires in COVID-19. This table comes from immunoSEQ multiplex PCR, and its TCRdb copy is limited to in-frame clones, with some not included. The sample consists of 350,000 or so clones, approximately 86% of them appearing once. The sample comprised PBMCs or T cells enriched from blood (not recorded which). All receptors come from a middle-aged woman with acute COVID-19. Each CDR3 is given with its conserved first and last residue. D genes are given only for firm matches. Some rows mark clone size as missing; the rest say once, few, many or name a class of expanded clone.

V gene	clone size	J gene	D gene	CDR3 protein	CDR3 DNA
TRBV27	-	TRBJ2-1	TRBD2	CASRFTGLAGAWNEQFF	TGTGCCAGTAGATTCACGGGGCTAGCGGGAGCGTGGAATGAGCAGTTCTTC
TRBV28	-	TRBJ2-1	-	CASSPQGWGNEQFF	TGTGCCAGCAGTCCCCAGGGGTGGGGCAATGAGCAGTTCTTC
TRBV24-1	-	TRBJ1-2	-	CATSDAQGNYGYTF	TGTGCCACCAGTGATGCTCAGGGCAACTATGGCTACACCTTC
TRBV7-9	-	TRBJ2-7	TRBD2	CASSSYEGLAAMNAYEQYF	TGTGCCAGCAGCTCTTACGAAGGACTAGCGGCTATGAACGCCTACGAGCAGTACTTC
TRBV5-8	once	TRBJ2-3	TRBD2	CASSLGLAGGTSTDTQYF	TGTGCCAGCAGCCTGGGACTAGCGGGGGGAACTAGCACAGATACGCAGTATTTT
TRBV7-3	-	TRBJ1-2	TRBD1	CASSAGQGYGYTF	TGTGCCAGCAGCGCCGGACAGGGCTATGGCTACACCTTC
TRBV28	few	TRBJ2-7	TRBD2	CASSRLAGGSKQYF	TGTGCCAGCAGTCGGCTAGCGGGAGGGTCGAAGCAGTACTTC
TRBV10-3	-	TRBJ1-2	-	CAISESMGRTNYGYTF	TGTGCCATCAGTGAGTCAATGGGGAGGACTAACTATGGCTACACCTTC
TRBV7-6	-	TRBJ2-1	TRBD2	CASSSRTSGGNEQFF	TGTGCCAGCAGCTCCCGGACTAGCGGGGGGAATGAGCAGTTCTTC
TRBV28	-	TRBJ2-7	-	CASSFVYEQYF	TGTGCCAGCAGTTTCGTTTACGAGCAGTACTTC
TRBV19	-	TRBJ1-2	-	CASSHYRDYTF	TGTGCCAGTAGCCATTACAGAGATTACACCTTC
TRBV6-5	-	TRBJ1-1	-	CASSFVRLRGNTEAFF	TGTGCCAGCAGTTTCGTCCGATTAAGGGGCAACACTGAAGCTTTCTTT
TRBV4-3	-	TRBJ1-2	-	CASSLHGREKDYGYTF	TGCGCCAGCAGCCTTCACGGGAGGGAAAAAGACTATGGCTACACCTTC